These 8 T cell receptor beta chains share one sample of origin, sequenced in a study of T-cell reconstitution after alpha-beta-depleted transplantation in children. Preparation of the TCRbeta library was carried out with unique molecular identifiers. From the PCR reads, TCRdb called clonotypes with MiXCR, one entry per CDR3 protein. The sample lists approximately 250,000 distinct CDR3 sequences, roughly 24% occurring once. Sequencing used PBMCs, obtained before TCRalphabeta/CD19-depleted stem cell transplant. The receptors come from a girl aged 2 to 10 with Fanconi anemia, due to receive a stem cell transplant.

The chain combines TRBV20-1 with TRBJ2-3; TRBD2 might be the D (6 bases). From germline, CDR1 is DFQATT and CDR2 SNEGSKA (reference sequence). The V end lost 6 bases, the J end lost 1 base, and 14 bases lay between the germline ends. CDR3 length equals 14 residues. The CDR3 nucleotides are TGCAGTGCCTTTCGGGGGAGTGGCACAGATACGCAGTATTTT. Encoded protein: CSAFRGSGTDTQYF.

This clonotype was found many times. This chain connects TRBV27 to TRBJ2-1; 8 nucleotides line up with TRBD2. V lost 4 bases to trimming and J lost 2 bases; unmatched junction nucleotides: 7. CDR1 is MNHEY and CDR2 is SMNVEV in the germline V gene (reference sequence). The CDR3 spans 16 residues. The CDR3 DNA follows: TGTGCCAGCAGTTCTTCAGCGGGGGAGACCTACAATGAGCAGTTCTTC. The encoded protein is CASSSSAGETYNEQFF.

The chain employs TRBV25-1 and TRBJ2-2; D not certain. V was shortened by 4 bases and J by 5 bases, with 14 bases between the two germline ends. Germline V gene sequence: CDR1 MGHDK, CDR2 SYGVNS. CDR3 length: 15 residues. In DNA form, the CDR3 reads TGTGCCAGCAGTGTGAACCCCGGCACGACCGGGGAGCTGTTTTTT. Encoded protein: CASSVNPGTTGELFF. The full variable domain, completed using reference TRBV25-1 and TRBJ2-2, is EADIYQTPRYLVIGTGKKITLECSQTMGHDKMYWYQQDPGMELHLIHYSYGVNSTEKGDLSSESTVSRIRTEHFPLTLESARPSHTSQYLCASSVNPGTTGELFFGEGSRLTVL.

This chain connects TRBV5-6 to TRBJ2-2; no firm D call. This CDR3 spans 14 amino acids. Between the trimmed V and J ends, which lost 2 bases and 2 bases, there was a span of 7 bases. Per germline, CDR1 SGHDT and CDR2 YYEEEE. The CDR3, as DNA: TGTGCCAGCAGCTTTTACAGTAACACCGGGGAGCTGTTTTTT. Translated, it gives CASSFYSNTGELFF. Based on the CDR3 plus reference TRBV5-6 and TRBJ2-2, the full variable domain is DAGVTQSPTHLIKTRGQQVTLRCSPKSGHDTVSWYQQALGQGPQFIFQYYEEEERQRGNFPDRFSGHQFPNYSSELNVNALLLGDSALYLCASSFYSNTGELFFGEGSRLTVL.

The CDR3: CASSFGLRGQGRRETQYF. As DNA, the CDR3 is TGTGCCAGCAGTTTCGGGTTGAGGGGACAGGGGCGGCGAGAGACCCAGTACTTC. The chain uses TRBV28 and TRBJ2-5, with 10 bases identical to TRBD1. Germline V gives CDR1 MDHEN, CDR2 SYDVKM. The CDR3 loop spans 18 amino acids. The ends lost 3 bases at V and 4 bases at J; junction bases unmatched: 14.

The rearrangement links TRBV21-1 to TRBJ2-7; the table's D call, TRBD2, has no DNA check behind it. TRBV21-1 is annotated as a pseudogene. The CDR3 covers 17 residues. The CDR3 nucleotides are TGTGCCAGCAGCAAAGCGCGGGTAGCGGGGGACTCCTACGAGCAGTACTTC. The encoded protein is CASSKARVAGDSYEQYF.

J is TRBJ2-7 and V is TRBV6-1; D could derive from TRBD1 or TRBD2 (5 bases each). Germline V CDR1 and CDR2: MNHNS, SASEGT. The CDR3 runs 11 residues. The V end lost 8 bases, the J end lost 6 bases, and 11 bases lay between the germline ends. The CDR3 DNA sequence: TGTGCCAGCGAGGGGCAGTTCGAGCAGTACTTC. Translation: CASEGQFEQYF.

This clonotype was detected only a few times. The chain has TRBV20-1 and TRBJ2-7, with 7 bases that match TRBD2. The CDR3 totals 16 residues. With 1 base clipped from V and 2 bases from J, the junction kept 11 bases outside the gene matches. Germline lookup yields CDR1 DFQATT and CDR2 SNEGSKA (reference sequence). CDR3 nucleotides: TGCAGTGCTAGAGGCTTTTCGCGGGGGTTGACCTACGAGCAGTACTTC. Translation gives CSARGFSRGLTYEQYF.